Shown below are 23 T cell receptor beta chains from a single sample sequenced in a study of regulatory T cells in long-lasting Graves disease. Investigators prepared the TCR beta libraries by applying iRepertoire HTBI primers and Arm-PCR of CDR3 regions. Using its own MiXCR run on the multiplex PCR reads, TCRdb lists one record per CDR3 protein. There are a few hundred thousand distinct CDR3 sequences in the sample; approximately 15% occur only once, and 30% lies in the top ten. Time point described: newly diagnosed GD, antithyroid drugs for less than 3 months. Making the TCR library involved RNA that had been extracted from PBMCs. These data were also filed under a second study, of T cells in Graves' hyperthyroidism and ophthalmopathy.

Sample: peripheral blood mononuclear cells (PBMCs), taken at new diagnosis, from a patient treated with antithyroid drugs. The receptors derive from a man aged 40-49 years with Graves disease.

Remarks on this clonotype: One end of the junction is discordant with germline, which a read error may explain. The CDR3 DNA sequence: TGTGCCAGCTCGCAGAGACCGGGACAGGGTGGTGGCTATGGCTATACCTTC. Protein product: CASSQRPGQGGGYGYTF. The rearrangement uses TRBV18 and TRBJ1-2, with 9 bases lining up with TRBD1. The CDR3 extends over 17 amino acids. Germline loops: CDR1 KGHSH, CDR2 LQKENI. The full variable domain, its missing parts supplied by reference TRBV18 and TRBJ1-2, is NAGVMQNPRHLVRRRGQEARLRCSPMKGHSHVYWYRQLPEEGLKFMVYLQKENIIDESGMPKERFSAEFPKEGPSILRIQQVVRGDSAAYFCASSQRPGQGGGYGYTFGSGTRLTVV.

This clonotype was counted ten times or more. The chain combines TRBV11-2 with TRBJ1-2; 9 bases agree with TRBD1. The CDR3 is made up of 14 amino acids. Germline-derived CDR1 and CDR2 are SGHAT and FQNNGV. V shed 5 bases and J 7 bases; nucleotides not matched to a gene: 8. The CDR3 sequence is CASSLGTGWLGYTF. The CDR3 DNA reads as TGTGCCAGCAGCCTCGGGACAGGGTGGCTTGGCTACACCTTC.

In its sample, this clonotype was seen a few times. It may be a read error: a sequence one base away is much more abundant. Written as DNA, the CDR3 is TGCGGTGCTAGAGACGTTGGGGTTGGGGAAGAGACCCAGTACTTC. As protein: CGARDVGVGEETQYF. The genes are TRBV20-1 and TRBJ2-5; D remains unclear. The germline CDR1 and CDR2 sequences are DFQATT and SNEGSKA (reference sequence). The CDR3 consists of 15 residues.

About this clonotype itself: A much larger clone sits a single nucleotide away, making a read error possible. J is TRBJ2-5 and V is TRBV11-3; the match to TRBD1 covers 7 bases. Unmatched junction bases numbered 18, after V lost 5 bases and J lost 9 bases. The CDR3 sequence is 16 residues long. Germline V gives CDR1 SGHNT, CDR2 YENEEA. Here the CDR3 reads CASSPTAYRGPEAQYF. For the CDR3, the DNA is TGTGCCAGCAGCCCCACGGCGTACAGGGGCCCGGAGGCCCAGTACTTC.

This clonotype has at least ten counts. The gene calls are TRBV7-2 and TRBJ2-7, with 10 bases that match TRBD1. CDR3 length: 15 amino acids. J lost 3 bases, V lost 3 bases, and 5 bases had no gene match. Germline V gene sequence: CDR1 SGHTA, CDR2 FQGNSA. Written as DNA, the CDR3 is TGTGCCAGCAGCTTGCGCCGGGACAGGGGCTACGAGCAGTACTTC. Encoded protein: CASSLRRDRGYEQYF.

This clonotype has at least ten counts. The rearrangement uses TRBV7-2 and TRBJ1-4, with 7 positions matching TRBD1. Germline CDR1 SGHTA, CDR2 FQGNSA. With 4 bases clipped from V and 14 bases from J, the junction kept 10 bases outside the gene matches. The CDR3 is 13 amino acids. The CDR3 loop reads CASSSNRDSSLFF. CDR3 nucleotides: TGTGCCAGCAGCTCAAACAGGGACAGCTCGCTGTTTTTT.

This clonotype was detected ten times or more. The chain recombines TRBV12-3 or TRBV12-4 with TRBJ2-7, with 10 bases lining up with TRBD1. With 4 bases clipped from V and 2 bases from J, the junction kept 2 bases outside the gene matches. The CDR3 covers 14 residues. The CDR3 DNA sequence: TGTGCCAGCAGTTCCGGGACAGGGGCCTACGAGCAGTACTTC. It is translated as CASSSGTGAYEQYF.

This clonotype was detected ten times or more. The V call is TRBV6-2 or TRBV6-3, the J call TRBJ2-7; 9 bases are shared with TRBD2. Germline lookup yields CDR1 MNHEY and CDR2 SVGEGT. This CDR3 region has 15 residues. V trimming: 4 bases; J trimming: 6 bases; junction bases outside the gene matches: 10. DNA of the CDR3: TGTGCCAGCAGTTTCCAGCGGGGGGCCGCTAGCGAGCAGTACTTC. Amino acids: CASSFQRGAASEQYF.

This clonotype was seen repeatedly, ten times or more. The chain recombines TRBV7-9 with TRBJ1-2, with a tentative D call TRBD1 (5 bases). The CDR3 sequence is 18 residues long. Germline CDR1 reads SEHNR; CDR2 reads FQNEAQ (reference sequence). V shed 2 bases and J shed 0 bases, with 19 bases lying between them. DNA of the CDR3: TGTGCCAGCAGCTTAACTCCTCCGGGACGCCCGACTAACTATGGCTACACCTTC. This codes for CASSLTPPGRPTNYGYTF.

This clonotype came up many times. The rearrangement joins TRBV6-5 to TRBJ2-3; possibly TRBD1 for D (5 bases). CDR3 length equals 14 residues. V was cut by 3 bases and J by 1 base, with 8 bases left in between. Germline loops: CDR1 MNHEY, CDR2 SVGAGI. CDR3: CASSYRGRTDTQYF. CDR3 in DNA: TGTGCCAGCAGTTATAGGGGTCGCACAGATACGCAGTATTTT.

This clonotype has a count of ten or more. The CDR3 loop reads CSARVAGGRQETQYF. CDR3 coding DNA: TGCAGTGCTAGAGTCGCGGGGGGAAGGCAAGAGACCCAGTACTTC. The chain links TRBV20-1 to TRBJ2-5; TRBD2 matches at 8 bases. V lost 1 base and J lost 2; bases outside the gene matches: 6. CDR1 DFQATT and CDR2 SNEGSKA come from the germline V gene (reference sequence). The CDR3 runs 15 residues.

Worth noting for this clonotype: This may arise from a read error, as a much more abundant clone is one base away. V usage is TRBV11-3 and J usage is TRBJ2-5; the D is unclear. The CDR3 sequence is 13 residues long. Germline V gives CDR1 SGHNT, CDR2 YENEEA. CDR3 bases: TGTGCCAGCAGCTTAGGGTACCAAGAGACCCAGCACTTC. This sequence encodes CASSLGYQETQHF.

Many counts were recorded for this clonotype. This sequence joins TRBV28 and TRBJ1-6, with D tentatively TRBD1 (6 bases). This CDR3 has 16 amino acids. The germline V gene has CDR1 MDHEN and CDR2 SYDVKM. V was shortened by 5 bases and J by 7 bases, with 18 bases between the two germline ends. The CDR3, as DNA: TGTGCCAGCAGTACCCGGGGGGGCATCTGGAATTCACCCCTCCACTTT. This translates into CASSTRGGIWNSPLHF. The full variable domain, rest sourced from reference TRBV28 and TRBJ1-6, is DVKVTQSSRYLVKRTGEKVFLECVQDMDHENMFWYRQDPGLGLRLIYFSYDVKMKEKGDIPEGYSVSREKKERFSLILESASTNQTSMYLCASSTRGGIWNSPLHFGNGTRLTVT.

This clonotype was observed many times. This chain links TRBV7-9 with TRBJ2-7, with a possible D match to TRBD2 (5 bases). The V gene lost 2 bases and the J gene lost 5 bases, with 16 bases spanning the gap. Germline CDR1 and CDR2: SEHNR and FQNEAQ (reference sequence). The CDR3 has 15 residues. CDR3 loop: CASSLTAASRNEQYF. The CDR3 DNA reads TGTGCCAGCAGCTTAACAGCGGCTAGCAGGAACGAGCAGTACTTC.

The rearrangement joins TRBV6-1 to TRBJ2-7; no clear D. This CDR3 contains 13 residues. Germline V gives CDR1 MNHNS, CDR2 SASEGT. With 6 bases removed from V and 3 bases from J, the gap between germline ends came to 12 bases. The CDR3: CASRRTAYYEQYF. CDR3 nucleotide sequence: TGTGCCAGCAGGCGGACGGCCTACTACGAGCAGTACTTC.

This clonotype came up many times. The chain couples TRBV28 to TRBJ1-1, with a weak D call TRBD1 (6 bases). The CDR3 extends over 18 amino acids. V was cut by 5 bases and J by 1 base, with 23 bases left in between. Germline V gene sequence: CDR1 MDHEN, CDR2 SYDVKM. CDR3 nucleotides: TGTGCCAGCAGTCTCCGAGGGGGGAGGGTAAAAAGGAACACTGAAGCTTTCTTT. Translation: CASSLRGGRVKRNTEAFF.

This clonotype has at least ten counts. The CDR3 is CASSPVSRNYGYTF. The DNA of the CDR3 is TGTGCCAGCAGCCCCGTTTCCCGTAACTATGGCTACACCTTC. The chain uses TRBV3-1 and TRBJ1-2; no clear D. Trimming pared 4 bases from V and 1 base from J, leaving 10 bases between. Looked up from germline, CDR1 is LGHDT and CDR2 is YNNKEL (reference sequence). The CDR3 runs 14 residues.

This clonotype has ten or more counts. J is TRBJ1-1 and V is TRBV20-1; D not certain. The CDR3 runs to 12 residues. Germline CDR1 reads DFQATT; CDR2 reads SNEGSKA (reference sequence). The V gene lost 1 base and the J gene lost 0 bases, with 3 bases spanning the gap. The CDR3 here is CSARVMNTEAFF. The CDR3 region has the DNA TGCAGTGCTAGAGTAATGAACACTGAAGCTTTCTTT.

Many counts were recorded for this clonotype. Here the CDR3 DNA reads TGTGCCAGCAGCTTAAGGAGCTCCTACAATGAGCAGTTCTTC. Protein product: CASSLRSSYNEQFF. This chain connects TRBV12-3 or TRBV12-4 to TRBJ2-1; D remains ambiguous. The CDR3 is made up of 14 amino acids. The ends were cut back, 6 bases at V and 0 bases at J, with 9 bases in the middle.

This clonotype was counted at least ten times. This rearrangement joins TRBV7-9 to TRBJ2-4; 8 bases line up with TRBD1. Germline values: CDR1 SEHNR, CDR2 FQNEAQ (reference sequence). V lost 1 base, J lost 8 bases, and 4 bases stayed unmatched. The CDR3 has 14 amino acids. The CDR3 DNA sequence: TGTGCCAGCAGCTTAGGCAGGGGGCTGGACATTCAGTACTTC. Its protein is CASSLGRGLDIQYF.

This clonotype was counted many times. The chain recombines TRBV5-1 with TRBJ2-5; no firm D call. Germline assignment: CDR1 SGHRS and CDR2 YFSETQ. CDR3 length: 14 residues. V gave up 0 bases and J gave up 5 bases, with 11 bases separating them. The CDR3, as DNA: TGCGCCAGCAGCTTGGTGGTGAACCCGGAGACCCAGTACTTC. Translating it yields CASSLVVNPETQYF. The full variable domain, with the rest looked up from reference TRBV5-1 and TRBJ2-5, is KAGVTQTPRYLIKTRGQQVTLSCSPISGHRSVSWYQQTPGQGLQFLFEYFSETQRNKGNFPGRFSGRQFSNSRSEMNVSTLELGDSALYLCASSLVVNPETQYFGPGTRLLVL.

At least ten counts were recorded for this clonotype. This chain connects TRBV14 to TRBJ1-2; 7 bases fit TRBD1. J gave up 6 bases and V 4 bases, and 5 bases lay outside the gene matches. The CDR3 is made up of 13 amino acids. Germline V gives CDR1 SGHDN, CDR2 FVKESK. The CDR3 spells CASSRDRENGYTF. As DNA, the CDR3 is TGTGCCAGCAGCCGAGACAGGGAGAATGGCTACACCTTC.

The rearrangement joins TRBV29-1 to TRBJ1-1; tentatively, D is TRBD1 (6 bases). The CDR3 is 13 residues long. The germline V gene encodes CDR1 SQVTM and CDR2 ANQGSEA. The V end was cut by 7 bases, the J end by 0 bases, with 12 bases between. DNA of the CDR3: TGCAGCGCCAGGACAGCATTGAACACTGAAGCTTTCTTT. Translation: CSARTALNTEAFF.